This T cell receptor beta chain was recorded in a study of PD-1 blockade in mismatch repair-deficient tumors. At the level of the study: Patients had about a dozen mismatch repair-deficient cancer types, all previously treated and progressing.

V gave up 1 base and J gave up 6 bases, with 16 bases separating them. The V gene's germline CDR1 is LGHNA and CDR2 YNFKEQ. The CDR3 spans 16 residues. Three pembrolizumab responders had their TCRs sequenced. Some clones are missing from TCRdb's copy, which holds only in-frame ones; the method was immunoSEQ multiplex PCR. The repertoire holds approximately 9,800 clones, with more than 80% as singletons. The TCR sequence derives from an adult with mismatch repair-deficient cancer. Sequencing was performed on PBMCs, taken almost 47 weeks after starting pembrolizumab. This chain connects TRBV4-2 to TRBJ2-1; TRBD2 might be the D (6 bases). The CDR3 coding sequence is TGTGCCAGCAGCCAAGTTTCGGCGGGATCTGGCAATGAGCAGTTCTTC. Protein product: CASSQVSAGSGNEQFF.